These 31 T cell receptor beta chains share one sample of origin, sequenced in a study of response to subunit inactivated influenza vaccine. MiXCR, run by TCRdb on the RT-PCR reads, gives a single entry per CDR3 protein. The sample yields 800,000 to 1,000,000 distinct CDR3 sequences, 21% seen once. The material was PBMCs from blood, obtained roughly 5 days after vaccination. These receptors came from a man aged 50-60 years who received an inactivated influenza vaccine.

The CDR3 DNA reads TGCGCCAGCAGCTTGGGGGGGGGACGGATGAACACTGAAGCTTTCTTT. Protein product: CASSLGGGRMNTEAFF. J is TRBJ1-1 and V is TRBV5-1, with a tentative D call TRBD1 (5 bases). CDR1 and CDR2 from the germline V gene are SGHRS and YFSETQ. V was pared by 0 bases and J by 0 bases, with 12 bases between. This CDR3 is 16 amino acids long.

V and J are TRBV9 and TRBJ2-1; 9 nucleotides match TRBD2. Looked up from germline, CDR1 is SGDLS and CDR2 is YYNGEE. J lost 4 bases, V lost 3 bases, and 8 bases had no gene match. The CDR3 has 16 residues. CDR3 protein: CASSGYKLAGYNEQFF. DNA for the CDR3: TGTGCCAGCAGCGGATATAAGCTAGCGGGGTACAATGAGCAGTTCTTC.

This clonotype was found a few times. This rearrangement joins TRBV7-2 to TRBJ2-3; TRBD2 is a possible D gene (7 bases). The CDR3 is 15 amino acids. V was cut by 3 bases and J by 1 base, with 11 bases left in between. Germline V gene data show CDR1 as SGHTA and CDR2 as FQGNSA. As DNA, the CDR3 is TGTGCCAGCAGCTTCGGGGGGCGCCGCACAGATACGCAGTATTTT. This sequence encodes CASSFGGRRTDTQYF.

This clonotype was detected only a few times. The J gene is TRBJ2-1, the V gene TRBV12-3 or TRBV12-4; D is possibly TRBD2 (6 bases). The CDR3 runs 12 residues. Trimming removed 7 bases from V and 8 bases from J, with 12 bases in between. The CDR3 nucleotides are TGTGCCAGCACCCTTAGCGGCCATGAGCAGTTCTTC. Its translation: CASTLSGHEQFF.

The chain joins TRBV10-3 to TRBJ2-2; D is possibly TRBD2 (6 bases). Germline assignment: CDR1 ENHRY and CDR2 SYGVKD. V was trimmed by 11 bases and J by 3 bases, leaving 16 bases between them. The length of the CDR3 is 14 residues. The CDR3 loop reads CAALDGGYTGELFF. As DNA, the CDR3 is TGTGCCGCCCTTGACGGGGGATACACCGGGGAGCTGTTTTTT.

The rearrangement joins TRBV20-1 to TRBJ2-3; 7 positions match TRBD1. The CDR3 length is 14 residues. Germline V gives CDR1 DFQATT, CDR2 SNEGSKA (reference sequence). With V trimmed by 3 bases and J by 3 bases, 6 bases remained unmatched. CDR3 sequence reads: CSASGDSLTDTQYF. The CDR3, as DNA: TGCAGTGCTAGCGGGGACAGCCTGACAGATACGCAGTATTTT.

The chain employs TRBV5-5 and TRBJ1-5; D not certain. Trimming stripped 2 bases from V and 9 bases from J, with 18 bases between. CDR3 length equals 15 residues. The germline CDR1 and CDR2 sequences are SGHKS and YYEKEE (reference sequence). This CDR3 reads CASSFVEAAGLPQHF. CDR3 in DNA: TGTGCCAGCAGCTTCGTCGAAGCAGCGGGATTGCCCCAGCATTTT.

The V gene is TRBV12-3 or TRBV12-4, the J gene TRBJ2-2, with 10 bases aligning to TRBD2. The ends lost 3 bases at V and 6 bases at J; junction bases unmatched: 4. This CDR3 spans 15 amino acids. DNA for the CDR3: TGTGCCAGCAGTTTTCGACTAGCGGGCGCCGGGGAGCTGTTTTTT. As protein: CASSFRLAGAGELFF.

The chain uses TRBV6-1 and TRBJ2-3; D tentatively reads TRBD1 or TRBD2 (6 bases each). Trimming took off 7 bases at V and 4 bases at J, with 21 bases between the two ends. CDR1 is MNHNS and CDR2 is SASEGT in the germline V gene. This CDR3 is 16 amino acids long. The CDR3 DNA sequence: TGTGCCAGCACCCCCGTCGGCAGGGGAGGTGCAGATACGCAGTATTTT. Its translation: CASTPVGRGGADTQYF.

This clonotype was detected ten times or more. The chain uses TRBV20-1 and TRBJ2-1, with TRBD1 as a possible D gene (6 bases). Germline assignment: CDR1 DFQATT and CDR2 SNEGSKA (reference sequence). Trimming removed 5 bases at V and 4 bases at J, with 15 bases between. The CDR3 sequence is 14 residues long. The CDR3 nucleotides are TGCAGTGCTCAGGGGCTAGCCATTTACAATGAGCAGTTCTTC. Translation: CSAQGLAIYNEQFF.

V gene TRBV7-8 combines with J gene TRBJ1-1; D possibly corresponds to TRBD1 (5 bases). The CDR3 loop spans 16 amino acids. Trimming cost V 5 bases and J 0 bases, with 16 bases left between them. From germline, CDR1 is SGHVS and CDR2 FQNEAQ. The CDR3 loop is CASSLGHRRVNTEAFF. In nucleotides, the CDR3 is TGTGCCAGCAGCCTGGGGCACAGACGAGTGAACACTGAAGCTTTCTTT.

The chain couples TRBV27 to TRBJ2-3, with a weak D call TRBD2 (6 bases). The CDR3 consists of 15 residues. CDR1 is MNHEY, CDR2 SMNVEV, per germline (reference sequence). V was shortened by 2 bases and J by 4 bases, with 13 bases between the two germline ends. As DNA, the CDR3 is TGTGCCAGCAGTTTAGGGGGGTTTGGTGCAGATACGCAGTATTTT. Its protein product is CASSLGGFGADTQYF.

This clonotype was counted many times. The rearrangement links TRBV12-3 or TRBV12-4 to TRBJ2-2; no clear D. The CDR3 consists of 14 residues. V lost 5 bases and J 1 base, leaving 8 bases between the germline ends. DNA of the CDR3: TGTGCCAGCAGTCTTACAGTGAACACCGGGGAGCTGTTTTTT. Translating gives CASSLTVNTGELFF.

This clonotype came up a few times. This chain joins TRBV29-1 and TRBJ2-5; maybe TRBD1 (5 bases). The CDR3 totals 14 residues. Trimming left V 2 bases short and J 4 bases short, with 14 bases between. In germline, CDR1 is SQVTM, CDR2 ANQGSEA. CDR3 DNA: TGCAGCGTTGAAAAACAGGCTTTCGGAGAGACCCAGTACTTC. Translation: CSVEKQAFGETQYF. The full variable domain, completed using reference TRBV29-1 and TRBJ2-5, is SAVISQKPSRDICQRGTSLTIQCQVDSQVTMMFWYRQQPGQSLTLIATANQGSEATYESGFVIDKFPISRPNLTFSTLTVSNMSPEDSSIYLCSVEKQAFGETQYFGPGTRLLVL.

Only a few counts were recorded for this clonotype. CDR3 nucleotide sequence: TGTGCCAGCAGCTTAGCGCGAGCATCCAATGAGCAGTTCTTC. Translated: CASSLARASNEQFF. The rearrangement uses TRBV7-6 and TRBJ2-1; no clear D. Per the germline V gene, CDR1 is SGHVS and CDR2 is FNYEAQ. This CDR3 region has 14 residues. Trimming removed 0 bases at V and 6 bases at J, with 9 bases between.

This clonotype was detected only a few times. V usage is TRBV9 and J usage is TRBJ2-2; D is perhaps TRBD2 (5 bases). This CDR3 region has 14 residues. CDR1 SGDLS and CDR2 YYNGEE come from the germline V gene. The V and J ends lost 3 bases and 3 bases respectively, with 9 bases between them. In nucleotides, the CDR3 is TGTGCCAGCAGCGAAGGACTGTACACCGGGGAGCTGTTTTTT. This sequence encodes CASSEGLYTGELFF.

This clonotype was observed a handful of times. The genes are TRBV12-3 or TRBV12-4 and TRBJ1-1; weak D call: TRBD1 (5 bases). Trimming removed 7 bases at V and 5 bases at J, with 17 bases between. The CDR3 is made up of 14 amino acids. CDR3 residues: CASTLPGRGTEAFF. For the CDR3, the DNA is TGTGCCAGCACCTTGCCTGGGAGGGGAACTGAAGCTTTCTTT.

This chain links TRBV7-8 with TRBJ1-1, with a weak D call TRBD1 (5 bases). V was clipped by 4 bases and J by 5 bases, with 20 bases between them. The CDR3 has 16 amino acids. Germline V CDR1 and CDR2: SGHVS, FQNEAQ. Written as DNA, the CDR3 is TGTGCCAGCAGCTCCCGAGCCGGGTGGGGGGGTACTGAAGCTTTCTTT. This translates into CASSSRAGWGGTEAFF.

The gene calls are TRBV10-3 and TRBJ2-5; 11 bases match TRBD2. This CDR3 is 17 amino acids long. In germline, CDR1 is ENHRY, CDR2 SYGVKD. The V gene end was trimmed by 8 bases and the J gene end by 4 bases; junction bases not matched to a gene: 15. CDR3 DNA sequence: TGTGCCATCGGGAATAGCGGGAGGGCCCGTTCCCTAGAGACCCAGTACTTC. This sequence encodes CAIGNSGRARSLETQYF.

In this sample, this clonotype turned up a few times. This chain links TRBV6-1 with TRBJ1-5; 7 bases match TRBD1. Looked up from germline, CDR1 is MNHNS and CDR2 is SASEGT. Trimming took 4 bases from V and 3 from J; bases not matched to a gene: 3. The CDR3 has 14 amino acids. CDR3 protein: CASSGGQNNQPQHF. CDR3 in DNA: TGTGCCAGCAGTGGGGGACAGAACAATCAGCCCCAGCATTTT.

This chain joins TRBV9 and TRBJ2-7, with a weak D call TRBD2 (6 bases). The V and J ends lost 3 bases and 5 bases respectively, with 12 bases between them. The germline V gene has CDR1 SGDLS and CDR2 YYNGEE. The CDR3 covers 13 residues. CDR3 bases: TGTGCCAGCAGCGCCGGGGGTTGGAACGAGCAGTACTTC. Translated: CASSAGGWNEQYF.

The count of this clonotype is one. V and J are TRBV3-1 and TRBJ2-7; 9 nucleotides match TRBD2. V lost 4 bases, J lost 0 bases, and 7 bases stayed unmatched. CDR1 is LGHDT, CDR2 YNNKEL, per germline (reference sequence). This CDR3 has 16 residues. The CDR3 bases are TGTGCCAGCAGCCGCCCGGTAGCGGGGGACTCCTACGAGCAGTACTTC. Amino acid sequence: CASSRPVAGDSYEQYF.

V usage is TRBV11-2 and J usage is TRBJ1-6; TRBD1 aligns across 10 bases. The CDR3 length is 17 residues. Germline lookup yields CDR1 SGHAT and CDR2 FQNNGV. The J segment lost 8 bases and the V segment lost 1 base, leaving 8 bases of the junction unmatched. This CDR3 is CASSLVLAGTGDSPLHF. The CDR3 DNA sequence: TGTGCCAGCAGCTTAGTTCTCGCCGGGACAGGGGATTCACCCCTCCACTTT.

This clonotype was seen at least ten times. This sequence joins TRBV10-3 and TRBJ2-5, with TRBD2 as a possible D gene (5 bases). The CDR3 is 13 residues long. Trimming removed 6 bases from V and 3 bases from J, with 11 bases in between. CDR1 is ENHRY, CDR2 SYGVKD, per germline. CDR3 in DNA: TGTGCCATCAGGGACTGGAAGAAAGAGACCCAGTACTTC. Protein: CAIRDWKKETQYF.

The chain is built from TRBV20-1 and TRBJ1-4, with D tentatively TRBD1 (5 bases). The V gene lost 5 bases and the J gene lost 8 bases, with 9 bases spanning the gap. Germline V gene lookup returns CDR1 DFQATT and CDR2 SNEGSKA (reference sequence). The CDR3 consists of 11 residues. The CDR3 region has the DNA TGCAGTGCTTGGGGCCAAGAAAAACTGTTTTTT. Amino acids: CSAWGQEKLFF.

There are a few counts of this clonotype. The J gene is TRBJ2-1, the V gene TRBV28; 10 bases are shared with TRBD1. Germline CDR1 MDHEN, CDR2 SYDVKM. The length of the CDR3 is 17 residues. Trimming removed 10 bases from V and 9 bases from J; junction bases left unmatched: 21. CDR3 amino acids: CATLGTPGTGVLIEQFF. The CDR3 nucleotides read TGTGCCACTTTGGGGACCCCGGGGACAGGGGTTCTCATTGAGCAGTTCTTC.

The chain has TRBV11-1 and TRBJ2-5, with D maybe TRBD1 (5 bases). V dropped 5 bases and J dropped 2 bases, with 15 bases sitting between them. There are 15 residues in the CDR3. Germline V gene data show CDR1 as SGHAT and CDR2 as FQDESV (reference sequence). CDR3 bases: TGTGCCAGCAGCCCGACTCTGCGACAGCAAGAGACCCAGTACTTC. Translated: CASSPTLRQQETQYF.

This clonotype was counted many times. The chain joins TRBV7-2 to TRBJ2-7; the D is unclear. The CDR3 has 13 residues. Trimming removed 0 bases from V and 2 bases from J, with 5 bases in between. CDR1 and CDR2 from the germline V gene are SGHTA and FQGNSA. The chain's CDR3 is CASSLAVPYEQYF. The CDR3, as DNA: TGTGCCAGCAGCTTAGCCGTCCCCTACGAGCAGTACTTC.

This clonotype was recorded a few times. The chain uses TRBV20-1 and TRBJ2-7; no firm D call. V lost 3 bases to trimming and J lost 2 bases, with 8 bases between them. This CDR3 has 12 amino acids. Germline CDR1 and CDR2: DFQATT and SNEGSKA (reference sequence). CDR3 residues: CSASFNTYEQYF. The CDR3 DNA is TGCAGTGCTAGTTTCAATACCTACGAGCAGTACTTC.

V gene TRBV20-1 combines with J gene TRBJ1-5; D call uncertain. The CDR3 is made up of 11 amino acids. The ends were cut back, 5 bases at V and 4 bases at J, with 6 bases in the middle. CDR1 is DFQATT and CDR2 is SNEGSKA in the germline V gene (reference sequence). CDR3 protein: CSAQKNQPQHF. CDR3 bases: TGCAGTGCTCAAAAGAATCAGCCCCAGCATTTT.

The chain recombines TRBV5-1 with TRBJ2-5; 10 bases fit TRBD2. Germline V gene sequence: CDR1 SGHRS, CDR2 YFSETQ. This CDR3 comprises 13 residues. V lost 8 bases and J lost 3; bases outside the gene matches: 4. The CDR3 nucleotides read TGCGCCAGTAGCGGGGGGCCCGAAGAGACCCAGTACTTC. Translating it yields CASSGGPEETQYF.